The rows below give T cell receptor beta chains drawn from one sample of a study of CD8 T cells in Susac syndrome. TCRdb re-called the immunoSEQ multiplex PCR reads with MiXCR, one entry per CDR3 protein. The sample contains about 52,000 distinct CDR3 sequences, just over 90% of which appear only once. Sequenced material: CD8+ T cells from PBMCs. The receptors derive from a human donor with multiple sclerosis. Both conserved end residues are part of each CDR3. The order of the fields is J gene, D gene, V gene, clone size, CDR3 DNA, CDR3 protein. A D gene is named only where the DNA matches it firmly. A row's size may be missing; if present it is once, few, many or a size class.

J: TRBJ1-1; D: TRBD1; V: TRBV6-1; size: -; DNA: TGTGCCAGCAGTGAAGGTCAGTGGACAGGGGGCGACCTTCGTGAAGCTTTCTTT; CDR3: CASSEGQWTGGDLREAFF
J: TRBJ2-7; D: -; V: TRBV20-1; size: -; DNA: TGCAGTGCTAGCGGTAGTGACTTCTCCTACGAGCAGTACTTC; CDR3: CSASGSDFSYEQYF
J: TRBJ1-1; D: -; V: TRBV15; size: -; DNA: TGTGCCACCAGCAGAGAGTCGGGGGGAAACACTGAAGCTTTCTTT; CDR3: CATSRESGGNTEAFF
J: TRBJ1-2; D: -; V: TRBV9; size: -; DNA: TGTGCCAGCAGCGCCCAGCCAGAGGGGTTAGGTGGCTACACCTTC; CDR3: CASSAQPEGLGGYTF
J: TRBJ1-3; D: -; V: TRBV7-6; size: -; DNA: TGTGCCAGCAGCTTAGCCGGGAGCAACACCATATATTTT; CDR3: CASSLAGSNTIYF
J: TRBJ2-1; D: TRBD2; V: TRBV7-9; size: -; DNA: TGTGCCAGCAGCTTAGGGGGACTAGAAAGTGAGCAGTTCTTC; CDR3: CASSLGGLESEQFF
J: TRBJ2-3; D: -; V: TRBV27; size: -; DNA: TGTGCCAGCGGTCCTTCGACCACAGATACGCAGTATTTT; CDR3: CASGPSTTDTQYF
J: TRBJ1-5; D: -; V: TRBV6-1; size: -; DNA: TGTGCCAGCATTAGACTTGGCAATCAGCCCCAGCATTTT; CDR3: CASIRLGNQPQHF
J: TRBJ2-7; D: -; V: TRBV5-1; size: -; DNA: TGCGCCAGCAACTTGGATGGGTCTCCCTACGAGCAGTACTTC; CDR3: CASNLDGSPYEQYF
J: TRBJ2-7; D: -; V: TRBV7-2; size: -; DNA: TGTGCCAGCAGCTCTATCTACGAGCAGTACTTC; CDR3: CASSSIYEQYF
J: TRBJ1-2; D: -; V: TRBV2; size: -; DNA: TGTGCCAGCTTACCTAGCCGGGACGGTAAAACCTATGGCTACACCTTC; CDR3: CASLPSRDGKTYGYTF
J: TRBJ2-1; D: TRBD1; V: TRBV5-6; size: -; DNA: TGTGCCAGCAGCTTGGAGACAGGGTCCGGCAATGAGCAGTTCTTC; CDR3: CASSLETGSGNEQFF
J: TRBJ2-3; D: -; V: TRBV20-1; size: -; DNA: TGCAGTGCTAGACCCATCGGGACTAGCACAGATACGCAGTATTTT; CDR3: CSARPIGTSTDTQYF
J: TRBJ2-7; D: -; V: TRBV4-1; size: -; DNA: TGCGCCAGCAGCCAAGCTGCTTCGCCTATTTACGAGCAGTACTTC; CDR3: CASSQAASPIYEQYF
J: TRBJ1-1; D: -; V: TRBV19; size: -; DNA: TGTGCCAGTAGTTACCGGGCCGGGAACACTGAAGCTTTCTTT; CDR3: CASSYRAGNTEAFF
J: TRBJ1-1; D: -; V: TRBV27; size: -; DNA: TGTGCCAGCAGCCCTGGACGGCCCATGAACACTGAAGCTTTCTTT; CDR3: CASSPGRPMNTEAFF
J: TRBJ1-3; D: -; V: TRBV7-9; size: -; DNA: TGTGCGCCAGTAACAAGCGAAAACACCATATATTTT; CDR3: CAPVTSENTIYF
J: TRBJ1-2; D: TRBD1; V: TRBV14; size: -; DNA: TGTGCCAGCAGCCAAGGGATCTACTCGGGACAGCGGGCCAACTATGGCTACACCTTC; CDR3: CASSQGIYSGQRANYGYTF
J: TRBJ1-2; D: TRBD1; V: TRBV27; size: -; DNA: TGTGCCAGCAGCACCGGGACAGGGTTCTATGGCTACACCTTC; CDR3: CASSTGTGFYGYTF
J: TRBJ2-5; D: -; V: TRBV20-1; size: -; DNA: TGCAGTGCTAGAGATTACTACATCGACGGGGAGACCCAGTACTTC; CDR3: CSARDYYIDGETQYF
J: TRBJ2-7; D: TRBD1; V: TRBV5-4; size: -; DNA: TGTGCCAGCAGCGGGGGGACAGGGGGCGCTTCCCCTCTCTACGAGCAGTACTTC; CDR3: CASSGGTGGASPLYEQYF
J: TRBJ2-5; D: TRBD1; V: TRBV7-8; size: -; DNA: TGTGCCAGCACCTACCTGGACAGGGAACAAGAGACCCAGTACTTC; CDR3: CASTYLDREQETQYF
J: TRBJ2-7; D: TRBD1; V: TRBV5-1; size: -; DNA: TGCGCCAGCAGCTTGGACAGGGGACGTTACGAGCAGTACTTC; CDR3: CASSLDRGRYEQYF
J: TRBJ1-1; D: -; V: TRBV21-1; size: -; DNA: TGTGCCAGCAGCAAGATAGGGAAAAACACTGAAGCTTTCTTT; CDR3: CASSKIGKNTEAFF
J: TRBJ2-7; D: -; V: TRBV7-9; size: -; DNA: TGTGCCAGCAGCTTAAGGGACCTTTCCTACGAGCAGTACTTC; CDR3: CASSLRDLSYEQYF
J: TRBJ1-2; D: -; V: TRBV13; size: -; DNA: TGTGCCAGCAGCGAGGACGGCCAACTTGACTATGGCTACACCTTC; CDR3: CASSEDGQLDYGYTF
J: TRBJ2-1; D: TRBD2; V: TRBV7-8; size: -; DNA: TGTGCCGGGGGGACTAGCGGGGGATCCTACAATGAGCAGTTCTTC; CDR3: CAGGTSGGSYNEQFF
J: TRBJ2-6; D: TRBD1; V: TRBV7-3; size: once; DNA: TGTGCCAGCAGCTTATCCGGACAGGGTTTCCCTGGGGCCAACGTCCTGACTTTC; CDR3: CASSLSGQGFPGANVLTF
J: TRBJ2-6; D: -; V: TRBV25-1; size: -; DNA: TGTGCCAGCCGATCTGGGGCCAACGTCCTGACTTTC; CDR3: CASRSGANVLTF
J: TRBJ2-2; D: TRBD2; V: TRBV27; size: once; DNA: TGTGCCAGCAGTTTTTGGGGGGGGAACACCGGGGAGCTGTTTTTT; CDR3: CASSFWGGNTGELFF
J: TRBJ1-1; D: TRBD1; V: TRBV10-3; size: -; DNA: TGTGCCATCGGAGACAGGGGGAACACTGAAGCTTTCTTT; CDR3: CAIGDRGNTEAFF
J: TRBJ1-6; D: -; V: TRBV19; size: -; DNA: TGTGCCAGTAGTGCAGGACTGATGAATTCACCCCTCCACTTT; CDR3: CASSAGLMNSPLHF
J: TRBJ1-6; D: -; V: TRBV9; size: once; DNA: TGTGCCAGCAGCGTAGCTGGGGGGGCCAATTCACCCCTCCACTTT; CDR3: CASSVAGGANSPLHF
J: TRBJ2-7; D: -; V: TRBV7-8; size: few; DNA: TGTGCCAGCAGCTCCGACAGTTCCTACGAGCAGTACTTC; CDR3: CASSSDSSYEQYF
J: TRBJ2-1; D: -; V: TRBV6-1; size: -; DNA: TGTGCCAGCAGCCTGACCTACAAGGGATTAGGTGGCGATGAGCAGTTCTTC; CDR3: CASSLTYKGLGGDEQFF
J: TRBJ2-5; D: -; V: TRBV12-3/TRBV12-4; size: -; DNA: TGTGCCAGCTGGGACCCCGGTGGAAAAGAGACCCAGTACTTC; CDR3: CASWDPGGKETQYF
J: TRBJ2-2; D: TRBD1; V: TRBV9; size: -; DNA: TGTGCCAGCAGCGTAGCAAGGACAGGGCTCGCCGGGGAGCTGTTTTTT; CDR3: CASSVARTGLAGELFF
J: TRBJ2-5; D: TRBD2; V: TRBV11-1; size: -; DNA: TGTGCCAGCAGCCCCCGGGGTAGCGGGGTGGAGACCCAGTACTTC; CDR3: CASSPRGSGVETQYF
J: TRBJ1-5; D: -; V: TRBV6-4; size: -; DNA: TGTGCCAGCAGCCGGGACGCCGATAGCAATCAGCCCCAGCATTTT; CDR3: CASSRDADSNQPQHF
J: TRBJ1-3; D: TRBD1; V: TRBV29-1; size: -; DNA: TGCAGCGTCGAGACAGGGTTATCAGGAAACACCATATATTTT; CDR3: CSVETGLSGNTIYF
J: TRBJ1-2; D: -; V: TRBV28; size: -; DNA: TGTGCCAGCAGTTTAGGTGTCCAAGACTATGGCTACACCTTC; CDR3: CASSLGVQDYGYTF
J: TRBJ1-4; D: -; V: TRBV29-1; size: -; DNA: TGCAGCGTTGAAGGCGGCTCGAATGAAAAACTGTTTTTT; CDR3: CSVEGGSNEKLFF
J: TRBJ1-2; D: -; V: TRBV7-9; size: -; DNA: TGTGCCAGCAGCACATCGACAGCGATAAACTATGGCTACACCTTC; CDR3: CASSTSTAINYGYTF
J: TRBJ1-5; D: -; V: TRBV7-9; size: once; DNA: TGTGCCAGCAGCTCGTCGGGATTTGGGCAGCCCCAGCATTTT; CDR3: CASSSSGFGQPQHF
J: TRBJ2-6; D: -; V: TRBV5-4; size: -; DNA: TGTGCCAGCAGCTTGTACAGGGTCAGCTCTGGGGCCAACGTCCTGACTTTC; CDR3: CASSLYRVSSGANVLTF
J: TRBJ1-2; D: -; V: TRBV5-6; size: -; DNA: TGTGCCAGCAGCTTGGAACGTGGCTACACCTTC; CDR3: CASSLERGYTF
J: TRBJ2-7; D: -; V: TRBV28; size: -; DNA: TGTGCCAGCAGCCATAGCTATTACGACGTCCACGAGCAGTACTTC; CDR3: CASSHSYYDVHEQYF
J: TRBJ1-2; D: -; V: TRBV7-9; size: -; DNA: TGTGCCAGCAGCTCCGACAGGCTTGGCTACACCTTC; CDR3: CASSSDRLGYTF
J: TRBJ2-2; D: -; V: TRBV2; size: -; DNA: TGTGCCAGCAGTGGGTACAGGGAGCTGTTTTTT; CDR3: CASSGYRELFF
J: TRBJ1-2; D: -; V: TRBV29-1; size: -; DNA: TGCAGCGCCCAAGGCAGGGCCTATGGCTACACCTTC; CDR3: CSAQGRAYGYTF
J: TRBJ2-5; D: -; V: TRBV2; size: -; DNA: TGTGCCAGCAGCGGTCTGGGGACCCAAGAGACCCAGTACTTC; CDR3: CASSGLGTQETQYF